Shown below are 4 T cell receptor beta chains from a single sample sequenced in a study of T cell responses to AZD1222 COVID-19 vaccine. The table came from immunoSEQ multiplex PCR; TCRdb's copy has only in-frame clones and leaves some out. The sample has under 100,000 clones, roughly 87% seen once; the top ten hold approximately 5%. Sequenced here: peripheral blood, sampled 28 days after the second AZD1222 dose. All receptors come from an adult who received the AZD1222 COVID-19 vaccine.

V and J are TRBV6-1 and TRBJ1-4, with 8 bases matching TRBD1. This CDR3 is built from 15 residues. Trimming at V came to 1 base and at J to 7 bases, leaving 5 bases not matched to a gene. Germline V CDR1 and CDR2: MNHNS, SASEGT. The CDR3 region is CASSEDRGAFEKLFF. The CDR3 nucleotides are TGTGCCAGCAGTGAAGACAGGGGGGCGTTTGAAAAACTGTTTTTT.

This sequence joins TRBV5-6 and TRBJ2-7; TRBD2 matches at 7 bases. CDR1 and CDR2 from the germline V gene are SGHDT and YYEEEE. CDR3 length equals 15 residues. V shed 0 bases and J 4 bases; nucleotides not matched to a gene: 7. The chain's CDR3 is CASSLGSRGVYEQYF. The CDR3 DNA is TGTGCCAGCAGCTTGGGGTCTCGGGGGGTTTACGAGCAGTACTTC.

The chain recombines TRBV7-8 with TRBJ1-5; D call uncertain. V was trimmed by 1 base and J by 9 bases, leaving 7 bases between them. Per the germline V gene, CDR1 is SGHVS and CDR2 is FQNEAQ. The CDR3 is made up of 12 amino acids. Written as DNA, the CDR3 is TGTGCCAGCAGCTTAGATACCCGGCCCCAGCATTTT. It encodes CASSLDTRPQHF.

Regarding this clone: Other DNA sequences in this sample translate to the same CDR3. The chain uses TRBV3-1 (or the pseudogene TRBV3-2) and TRBJ2-2; D gene uncertain. Germline values: CDR1 LGHDT, CDR2 YNNKEL (reference sequence). The CDR3 covers 13 residues. V was pared by 1 base and J by 2 bases, with 2 bases between. Here the CDR3 reads CASSQVNTGELFF. DNA for the CDR3: TGTGCCAGCAGCCAAGTAAACACCGGGGAGCTGTTTTTT.